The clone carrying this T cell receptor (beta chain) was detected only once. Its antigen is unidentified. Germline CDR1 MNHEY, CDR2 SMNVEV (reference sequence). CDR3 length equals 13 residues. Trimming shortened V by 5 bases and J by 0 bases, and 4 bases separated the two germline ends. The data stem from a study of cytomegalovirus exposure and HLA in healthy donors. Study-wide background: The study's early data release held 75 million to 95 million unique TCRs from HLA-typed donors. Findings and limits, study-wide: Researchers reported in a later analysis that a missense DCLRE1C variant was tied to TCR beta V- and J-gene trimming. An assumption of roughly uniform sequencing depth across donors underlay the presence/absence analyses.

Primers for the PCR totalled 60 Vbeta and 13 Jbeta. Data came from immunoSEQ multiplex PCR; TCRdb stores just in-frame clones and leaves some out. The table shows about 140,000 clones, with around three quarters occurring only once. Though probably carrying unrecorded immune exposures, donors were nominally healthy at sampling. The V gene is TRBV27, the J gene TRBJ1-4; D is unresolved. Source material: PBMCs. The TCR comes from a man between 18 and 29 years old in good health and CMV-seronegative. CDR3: CASSPATNEKLFF. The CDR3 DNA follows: TGTGCCAGCAGTCCAGCAACTAATGAAAAACTGTTTTTT.